What follows are 15 T cell receptor beta chains derived from one specimen sequenced in a study of cytomegalovirus exposure and HLA in healthy donors. Vbeta (60) and Jbeta (13) primers were used in the PCR. The data were produced by immunoSEQ multiplex PCR, yet TCRdb's version contains in-frame clones alone and is incomplete. The data show 65,000 to 90,000 clones, with more than 70% seen just once and around an eighth held by the top ten. The sample was PBMCs. These receptors came from a woman in her forties in good health and CMV-seropositive.

V and J are TRBV27 and TRBJ2-7, with 8 bases aligning to TRBD2. This CDR3 has 13 residues. In germline, CDR1 is MNHEY, CDR2 SMNVEV (reference sequence). V dropped 6 bases and J dropped 3; count of bases not matched to a gene: 4. CDR3 protein: CASRLGTSYEQYF. The CDR3 DNA is TGTGCCAGCAGGCTCGGGACTAGCTACGAGCAGTACTTC.

The chain carries TRBV4-1 and TRBJ2-7; 8 bases are a match to TRBD1. Trimming at V came to 3 bases and at J to 4 bases, leaving 11 bases not matched to a gene. From germline, CDR1 is MGHRA and CDR2 YSYEKL. The CDR3 covers 16 residues. The CDR3 spells CASSHTTGGTAYEQYF. CDR3 nucleotides: TGCGCCAGCAGCCATACTACAGGGGGGACGGCATACGAGCAGTACTTC.

This clone was counted between two and nine times. In DNA form, the CDR3 reads TGTGCCAGCAGCTTTCTAACTGCCGCGGAGGGGTATGGCTACACCTTC. As protein: CASSFLTAAEGYGYTF. The chain uses TRBV7-8 and TRBJ1-2; the D gene is possibly TRBD1 (5 bases). Germline-derived CDR1 and CDR2 are SGHVS and FQNEAQ. V was shortened by 3 bases and J by 5 bases, with 19 bases between the two germline ends. The CDR3 is 16 residues long.

The chain has TRBV19 and TRBJ1-6; possibly TRBD1 for D (5 bases). This CDR3 is built from 12 residues. Germline V gene data show CDR1 as LNHDA and CDR2 as SQIVND (reference sequence). The V and J ends lost 3 bases and 11 bases respectively, with 8 bases between them. The CDR3 DNA reads as TGTGCCAGTAGTATTCGGGGGACACCCCTCCACTTT. Translating gives CASSIRGTPLHF. The whole variable domain, filled in from reference TRBV19 and TRBJ1-6, reads DGGITQSPKYLFRKEGQNVTLSCEQNLNHDAMYWYRQDPGQGLRLIYYSQIVNDFQKGDIAEGYSVSREKKESFPLTVTSAQKNPTAFYLCASSIRGTPLHFGNGTRLTVT.

V and J are TRBV29-1 and TRBJ2-5; no clear D gene. The CDR3 length is 14 residues. Looked up from germline, CDR1 is SQVTM and CDR2 is ANQGSEA. Trimming took 8 bases from V and 3 from J, leaving 19 bases between them. The CDR3 nucleotides read TGCAGCTCCACGTGGGTTCGGAGAAAAGAGACCCAGTACTTC. Translating gives CSSTWVRRKETQYF.

This clone was recorded a few times. The rearrangement joins TRBV6-5 to TRBJ2-7; D might be TRBD2 (6 bases). Looked up from germline, CDR1 is MNHEY and CDR2 is SVGAGI. The CDR3 has 15 amino acids. The V end lost 2 bases, the J end lost 0 bases, and 11 bases lay between the germline ends. This CDR3 is CASSYGGLGSYEQYF. CDR3 coding DNA: TGTGCCAGCAGTTACGGGGGACTGGGCTCCTACGAGCAGTACTTC.

The chain recombines TRBV7-8 with TRBJ2-7, with D unclear. The CDR3 contains 14 residues. CDR1 and CDR2 from the germline V gene are SGHVS and FQNEAQ. Between the trimmed V and J ends, which lost 5 bases and 5 bases, there was a span of 16 bases. CDR3 coding DNA: TGTGCCAGCAGCCCTCCCTCACGTTTAGACGAGCAGTACTTC. Translating it yields CASSPPSRLDEQYF.

V usage is TRBV27 and J usage is TRBJ2-7; maybe TRBD2 (6 bases). The CDR3 has 15 amino acids. Looked up from germline, CDR1 is MNHEY and CDR2 is SMNVEV (reference sequence). V was cut by 5 bases and J by 1 base, with 15 bases left in between. DNA of the CDR3: TGTGCCAGCAGTACGGAGGGGAAAGGGTCCTACGAGCAGTACTTC. It is translated as CASSTEGKGSYEQYF.

The chain couples TRBV30 to TRBJ2-7; TRBD1 aligns across 9 bases. The junction had 6 bases not matched to a gene; V was cut back by 1 base and J by 5 bases. This CDR3 has 14 residues. The germline V gene encodes CDR1 GTSNPN and CDR2 SVGIG (reference sequence). The CDR3 DNA is TGTGCCTGGAGTGGGGGACAGGGAAGCGACGAGCAGTACTTC. Its protein is CAWSGGQGSDEQYF.

The chain links TRBV6-6 to TRBJ1-2; tentatively, D is TRBD1 (5 bases). Germline V gene sequence: CDR1 MNHNY, CDR2 SVGAGI (reference sequence). V shed 5 bases and J shed 8 bases, with 18 bases lying between them. The CDR3 is 14 residues long. In nucleotides, the CDR3 is TGTGCCAGCAGTCCACCAGGGTTTGTCTACGGCTACACCTTC. Translated: CASSPPGFVYGYTF.

The gene calls are TRBV6-6 and TRBJ2-7; maybe TRBD1 (6 bases). The CDR3 totals 15 residues. The germline gives CDR1 MNHNY, CDR2 SVGAGI (reference sequence). With 7 bases removed from V and 3 bases from J, the gap between germline ends came to 19 bases. This CDR3 reads CASTQSRDTYYEQYF. CDR3 coding DNA: TGTGCCAGCACCCAGTCGAGGGACACGTACTACGAGCAGTACTTC.

The rearrangement joins TRBV5-1 to TRBJ2-1; 14 bases are a match to TRBD2. The V segment lost 3 bases and the J segment 9 bases; nucleotides outside the gene matches: 8. The germline V gene has CDR1 SGHRS and CDR2 YFSETQ. The CDR3 sequence is 16 residues long. The CDR3 reads CASSSPTSGGASEQFF. The CDR3 nucleotides are TGCGCCAGCAGCTCCCCGACTAGCGGGGGGGCCAGTGAGCAGTTCTTC.

This clone was recorded once. V gene TRBV5-1 combines with J gene TRBJ1-2, with D unclear. V lost 4 bases, J lost 1 base, and 14 bases lay in between. There are 15 residues in the CDR3. CDR1 SGHRS and CDR2 YFSETQ come from the germline V gene. CDR3 in DNA: TGCGCCAGCAGCCCCATCGGAGCGAATAACTATGGCTACACCTTC. Protein sequence: CASSPIGANNYGYTF.

V is TRBV5-8 and J is TRBJ1-2, with 7 nucleotides matching TRBD1. The germline gives CDR1 SGHTS, CDR2 YDEGEE. V shed 0 bases and J 6 bases; nucleotides not matched to a gene: 8. The CDR3 runs 15 residues. The CDR3 DNA reads as TGTGCCAGCAGCTTGGTACTTGGAGGGGGCGATGGCTACACCTTC. It yields the protein CASSLVLGGGDGYTF.

The chain links TRBV19 to TRBJ1-2; no firm D call. CDR3 size: 14 residues. With 6 bases removed from V and 8 bases from J, the gap between germline ends came to 19 bases. In germline, CDR1 is LNHDA, CDR2 SQIVND (reference sequence). CDR3 DNA sequence: TGTGCCAGTAGATCGAACCGGGATTCGGGGGGCTACACCTTC. It codes for CASRSNRDSGGYTF.